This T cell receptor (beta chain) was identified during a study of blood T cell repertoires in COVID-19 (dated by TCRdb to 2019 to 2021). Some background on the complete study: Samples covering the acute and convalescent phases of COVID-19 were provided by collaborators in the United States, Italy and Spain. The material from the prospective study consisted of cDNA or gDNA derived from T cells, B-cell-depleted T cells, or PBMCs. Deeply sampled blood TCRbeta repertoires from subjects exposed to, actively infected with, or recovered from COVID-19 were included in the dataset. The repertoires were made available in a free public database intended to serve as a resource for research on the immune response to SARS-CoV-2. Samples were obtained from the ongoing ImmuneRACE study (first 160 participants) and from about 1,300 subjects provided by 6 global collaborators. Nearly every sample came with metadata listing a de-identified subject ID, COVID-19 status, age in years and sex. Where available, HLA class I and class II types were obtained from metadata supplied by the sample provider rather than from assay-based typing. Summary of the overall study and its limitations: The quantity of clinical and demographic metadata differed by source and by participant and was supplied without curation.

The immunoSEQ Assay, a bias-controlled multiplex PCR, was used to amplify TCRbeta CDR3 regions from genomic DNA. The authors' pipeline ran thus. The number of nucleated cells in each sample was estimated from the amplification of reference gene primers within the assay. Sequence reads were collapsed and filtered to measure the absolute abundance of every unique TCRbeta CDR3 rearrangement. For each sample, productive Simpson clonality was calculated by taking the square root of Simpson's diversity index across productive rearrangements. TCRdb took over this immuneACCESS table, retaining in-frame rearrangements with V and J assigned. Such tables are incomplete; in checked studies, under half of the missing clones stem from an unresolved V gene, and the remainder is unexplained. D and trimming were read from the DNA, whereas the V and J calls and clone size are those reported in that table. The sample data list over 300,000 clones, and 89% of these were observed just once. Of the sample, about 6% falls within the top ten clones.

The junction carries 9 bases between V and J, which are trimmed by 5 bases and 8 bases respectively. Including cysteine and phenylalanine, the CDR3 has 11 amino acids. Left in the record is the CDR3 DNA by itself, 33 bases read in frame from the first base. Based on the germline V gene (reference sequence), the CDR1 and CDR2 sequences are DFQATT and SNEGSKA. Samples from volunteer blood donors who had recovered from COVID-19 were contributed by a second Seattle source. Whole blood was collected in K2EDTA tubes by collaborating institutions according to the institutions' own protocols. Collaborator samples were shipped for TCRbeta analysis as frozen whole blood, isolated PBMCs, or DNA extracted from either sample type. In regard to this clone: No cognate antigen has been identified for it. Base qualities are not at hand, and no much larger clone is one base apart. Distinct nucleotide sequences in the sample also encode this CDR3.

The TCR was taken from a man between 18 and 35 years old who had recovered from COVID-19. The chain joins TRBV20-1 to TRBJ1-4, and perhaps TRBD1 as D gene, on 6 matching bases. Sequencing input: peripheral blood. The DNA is TGCAGTGCTCGCAGGGGAGAAAAACTGTTTTTT. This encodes CSARRGEKLFF.